Following are 25 T cell receptor beta chains from one sample sequenced in a study of patients and donors after allogeneic stem cell transplantation. Each CDR3 protein gets one entry after TCRdb re-called the RT-PCR reads with MiXCR. The sample yields about 57,000 distinct CDR3 sequences, approximately 12% seen once. Sequencing was carried out using blood, either unsorted or a sorted T cell fraction (not recorded which). The receptors come from a human donor who was either an allogeneic HSCT recipient or a stem cell or donor lymphocyte infusion donor (not recorded which). It is not recorded whose cells these are; they may come from a transplant donor.

This clonotype was seen many times. The CDR3 here is CASSLSSGTPSYEQYF. CDR3 sequence (DNA): TGTGCCAGCAGTTTATCAAGCGGGACCCCATCCTACGAGCAGTACTTC. The rearrangement links TRBV27 to TRBJ2-7; 7 positions match TRBD2. CDR3 length: 16 residues. Germline-derived CDR1 and CDR2 are MNHEY and SMNVEV (reference sequence). J lost 1 base, V lost 0 bases, and 6 bases had no gene match.

The table lists this clonotype with many counts. The chain is built from TRBV25-1 and TRBJ1-1; possibly TRBD1 for D (6 bases). Trimming took off 0 bases at V and 4 bases at J, with 21 bases between the two ends. This CDR3 region has 18 residues. Looked up from germline, CDR1 is MGHDK and CDR2 is SYGVNS. CDR3 in DNA: TGTGCCAGCAGTGAATACGGGGGCACGGGGGTTAGGAGCACTGAAGCTTTCTTT. Its protein is CASSEYGGTGVRSTEAFF. The variable domain in full, with the rest retrieved from reference TRBV25-1 and TRBJ1-1, is EADIYQTPRYLVIGTGKKITLECSQTMGHDKMYWYQQDPGMELHLIHYSYGVNSTEKGDLSSESTVSRIRTEHFPLTLESARPSHTSQYLCASSEYGGTGVRSTEAFFGQGTRLTVV.

The rearrangement uses TRBV6-5 and TRBJ2-5, with D possibly matching TRBD2 (6 bases). V was clipped by 2 bases and J by 4 bases, with 8 bases between them. CDR1 and CDR2 (germline): MNHEY, SVGAGI. The CDR3 extends over 13 amino acids. The CDR3 nucleotides are TGTGCCAGCAGTTACCACGGGGGAGAGACCCAGTACTTC. Its translation is CASSYHGGETQYF.

This clonotype was recorded a few times. V usage is TRBV29-1 and J usage is TRBJ2-3; the match to TRBD2 covers 7 bases. V lost 0 bases to trimming and J lost 3 bases; unmatched junction nucleotides: 9. Germline CDR1 and CDR2: SQVTM and ANQGSEA. The CDR3 spans 16 residues. Here the CDR3 reads CSVEDRGGKGTDTQYF. CDR3 sequence (DNA): TGCAGCGTTGAAGATCGGGGAGGGAAGGGGACAGATACGCAGTATTTT.

This clonotype was detected ten times or more. The rearrangement joins TRBV10-1 to TRBJ2-7; no clear D. This CDR3 has 13 residues. V was cut by 6 bases and J by 5 bases, with 14 bases left in between. Germline V gene data show CDR1 as WNHNN and CDR2 as SYGVQD (reference sequence). The CDR3 is CASRDAGRNEQYF. The CDR3 DNA sequence: TGCGCCAGCAGGGACGCTGGCCGGAACGAGCAGTACTTC.

This clonotype appeared many times. The CDR3 coding sequence is TGTGCCAGCAGTAGGTTAGAAGGAACTACTAAGAGAATGAACACTGAAGCTTTCTTT. Its protein product is CASSRLEGTTKRMNTEAFF. V and J are TRBV7-9 and TRBJ1-1; D is unresolved. The CDR3 is 19 residues long. Germline CDR1 SEHNR, CDR2 FQNEAQ (reference sequence). With 6 bases removed from V and 0 bases from J, the gap between germline ends came to 26 bases.

This clonotype was found a few times. This chain connects TRBV7-8 to TRBJ2-2, with 7 bases identical to TRBD2. CDR3 length: 18 residues. The germline V gene has CDR1 SGHVS and CDR2 FQNEAQ. Trimming removed 3 bases from V and 3 bases from J; junction bases left unmatched: 13. The CDR3 protein is CASSFTSALGWDTGELFF. CDR3 sequence (DNA): TGTGCCAGCAGCTTTACTAGCGCCCTAGGGTGGGACACCGGGGAGCTGTTTTTT. The variable domain in full, completed from reference TRBV7-8 and TRBJ2-2, reads GAGVSQSPRYKVAKRGQDVALRCDPISGHVSLFWYQQALGQGPEFLTYFQNEAQLDKSGLPSDRFFAERPEGSVSTLKIQRTQQEDSAVYLCASSFTSALGWDTGELFFGEGSRLTVL.

The chain carries TRBV3-1 and TRBJ2-5; unclear D gene. Trimming took 1 base from V and 4 from J, leaving 1 base between them. Germline-derived CDR1 and CDR2 are LGHDT and YNNKEL (reference sequence). The CDR3 is 11 residues long. DNA for the CDR3: TGTGCCAGCAGCCAAGGAGAGACCCAGTACTTC. Translating gives CASSQGETQYF.

This clonotype was seen only a few times. The rearrangement uses TRBV7-3 and TRBJ2-1; 11 nucleotides align to TRBD2. Trimming took 5 bases from V and 2 from J; bases not matched to a gene: 2. The CDR3 sequence is 15 residues long. In germline, CDR1 is SGHTA, CDR2 FQGTGA. CDR3 coding DNA: TGTGCCAGCAGCCCGGGACTAGCGGCCTACAATGAGCAGTTCTTC. Its protein product is CASSPGLAAYNEQFF.

This clonotype was recorded many times. The chain joins TRBV20-1 to TRBJ1-5, with TRBD1 matching over 8 bases. The CDR3 has 15 amino acids. Germline CDR1 is DFQATT and CDR2 is SNEGSKA (reference sequence). J lost 4 bases, V lost 1 base, and 6 bases had no gene match. The DNA for the CDR3 is TGCAGTGCTAGAGGGGACAGGAGTCAAAATCAGCCCCAGCATTTT. Protein product: CSARGDRSQNQPQHF.

CDR3 sequence (DNA): TGTGCCAGCAGCTCCCAGCTCGAGACCCAGTACTTC. Translated, it gives CASSSQLETQYF. The genes are TRBV7-8 and TRBJ2-5; D remains ambiguous. Germline assignment: CDR1 SGHVS and CDR2 FQNEAQ. V dropped 4 bases and J dropped 5 bases, with 8 bases sitting between them. This CDR3 has 12 amino acids. Variable domain in full (rest from reference TRBV7-8 and TRBJ2-5): GAGVSQSPRYKVAKRGQDVALRCDPISGHVSLFWYQQALGQGPEFLTYFQNEAQLDKSGLPSDRFFAERPEGSVSTLKIQRTQQEDSAVYLCASSSQLETQYFGPGTRLLVL.

This chain connects TRBV14 to TRBJ1-1; 12 bases agree with TRBD1. J lost 5 bases, V lost 4 bases, and 5 bases had no gene match. Germline assignment: CDR1 SGHDN and CDR2 FVKESK. This CDR3 has 15 residues. This chain's CDR3 is CASSRRDRGRTEAFF. The CDR3 DNA reads as TGTGCCAGCAGCCGACGGGACAGGGGGCGGACTGAAGCTTTCTTT.

The chain carries TRBV25-1 and TRBJ2-1; D is possibly TRBD2 (6 bases). CDR1 MGHDK and CDR2 SYGVNS come from the germline V gene. This CDR3 comprises 17 residues. Trimming left V 2 bases short and J 5 bases short, with 19 bases between. The chain's CDR3 is CASSERGSGVADNEQFF. The DNA for the CDR3 is TGTGCCAGCAGTGAAAGAGGGTCGGGGGTTGCGGACAATGAGCAGTTCTTC.

There are many counts of this clonotype. The CDR3 DNA reads as TGTGCCAGCAGCCTCCTCTCAAGCACTGAAGCTTTCTTT. As protein: CASSLLSSTEAFF. V usage is TRBV11-1 and J usage is TRBJ1-1; D is uncertain. With 5 bases removed from V and 4 bases from J, the gap between germline ends came to 11 bases. Germline V gives CDR1 SGHAT, CDR2 FQDESV (reference sequence). The CDR3 sequence is 13 residues long.

The table lists this clonotype with a few counts. The rearrangement uses TRBV24-1 and TRBJ2-1, with D perhaps matching TRBD2 (5 bases). Trimming removed 0 bases at V and 7 bases at J, with 12 bases between. The CDR3 covers 15 residues. From germline, CDR1 is KGHDR and CDR2 SFDVKD. In DNA, the CDR3 is TGTGCCACCAGTGATTTGTTTCTAGCCGGGAATGAGCAGTTCTTC. Residues: CATSDLFLAGNEQFF.

The chain joins TRBV24-1 to TRBJ2-1; 7 positions match TRBD1. The CDR3 has 14 amino acids. V dropped 9 bases and J dropped 4; count of bases not matched to a gene: 8. Germline CDR1 is KGHDR and CDR2 is SFDVKD. CDR3 sequence (DNA): TGTGCCACCGCCGGGACAGCACCTTACAATGAGCAGTTCTTC. Translated, it gives CATAGTAPYNEQFF.

This clonotype appeared a few times. J is TRBJ2-5 and V is TRBV5-1; D is tentatively TRBD1 or TRBD2 (5 bases each). The V end was cut by 4 bases, the J end by 1 base, with 17 bases between. Per the germline V gene, CDR1 is SGHRS and CDR2 is YFSETQ. This CDR3 has 16 residues. Written as DNA, the CDR3 is TGCGCCAGCAGCCGATTGCCGGGACCAACCCAAGAGACCCAGTACTTC. Amino acids: CASSRLPGPTQETQYF.

The rearrangement links TRBV3-1 to TRBJ1-1; TRBD1 aligns across 7 bases. Per the germline V gene, CDR1 is LGHDT and CDR2 is YNNKEL (reference sequence). The length of the CDR3 is 13 residues. Trimming at V came to 4 bases and at J to 5 bases, leaving 4 bases not matched to a gene. DNA for the CDR3: TGTGCCAGCAGCCCCAGGGGGTCGACTGAAGCTTTCTTT. Translated, it gives CASSPRGSTEAFF.

This clonotype was recorded a few times. The V call is TRBV25-1, the J call TRBJ2-4, with 7 bases matching TRBD2. V shed 2 bases and J 2 bases; nucleotides not matched to a gene: 18. This CDR3 is 20 amino acids long. CDR1 and CDR2 (germline): MGHDK, SYGVNS. The CDR3 nucleotides read TGTGCCAGCAGTGAACGGAGTAAGACTAGCCTCGGGGGGACCAAAAACATTCAGTACTTC. Protein: CASSERSKTSLGGTKNIQYF.

The chain is built from TRBV29-1 and TRBJ2-5; the D is unclear. The V end lost 3 bases, the J end lost 2 bases, and 7 bases lay between the germline ends. Germline V gene data show CDR1 as SQVTM and CDR2 as ANQGSEA. This CDR3 contains 12 residues. The CDR3, as DNA: TGCAGCGTTGAGCCCCCTCAAGAGACCCAGTACTTC. Amino acid sequence: CSVEPPQETQYF.

This clonotype was detected only a few times. J is TRBJ2-7 and V is TRBV18, with 9 positions matching TRBD1. Germline V gene sequence: CDR1 KGHSH, CDR2 LQKENI. V shed 0 bases and J 2 bases; nucleotides not matched to a gene: 5. CDR3 size: 16 residues. The CDR3 reads CASSPPSGTGPYEQYF. DNA for the CDR3: TGTGCCAGCTCACCACCCTCCGGGACAGGGCCCTACGAGCAGTACTTC. Together with reference TRBV18 and TRBJ2-7, the CDR3 gives the full variable domain: NAGVMQNPRHLVRRRGQEARLRCSPMKGHSHVYWYRQLPEEGLKFMVYLQKENIIDESGMPKERFSAEFPKEGPSILRIQQVVRGDSAAYFCASSPPSGTGPYEQYFGPGTRLTVT.

The table lists this clonotype with many counts. The junction does not match germline at one end; this may be a read error. The chain carries TRBV7-7 and TRBJ2-2; TRBD2 matches 11 bases. CDR1 is SSHAT and CDR2 is FNYEAQ in the germline V gene (reference sequence). CDR3 size: 16 residues. In nucleotides, the CDR3 is TGTGCTAGCAGTTCTGGGACTAGCGGCAACACCGGGGAGCTGTTTTTT. Protein sequence: CASSSGTSGNTGELFF.

This clonotype has just a few counts. The chain carries TRBV20-1 and TRBJ2-7; D might be TRBD1 (7 bases). The V gene lost 5 bases and the J gene lost 5 bases, with 19 bases spanning the gap. The CDR3 loop spans 14 amino acids. Germline CDR1 is DFQATT and CDR2 is SNEGSKA (reference sequence). The CDR3 loop is CSAYPGDRVDEQYF. Here the CDR3 DNA reads TGCAGTGCTTACCCGGGAGACAGGGTTGACGAGCAGTACTTC.

This clonotype was counted ten times or more. The V and J genes are TRBV6-5 and TRBJ1-2, with a possible D match to TRBD1 (5 bases). The V end lost 2 bases, the J end lost 4 bases, and 11 bases lay between the germline ends. This CDR3 comprises 14 residues. Germline V lookup: CDR1 MNHEY, CDR2 SVGAGI. CDR3 in DNA: TGTGCCAGCAGTTACGGATGGGACCTCTATGGCTACACCTTC. Protein: CASSYGWDLYGYTF.

The chain joins TRBV10-3 to TRBJ1-4; D gene unclear. Between the trimmed V and J ends, which lost 3 bases and 6 bases, there was a span of 11 bases. The germline V gene encodes CDR1 ENHRY and CDR2 SYGVKD. The CDR3 totals 14 residues. DNA for the CDR3: TGTGCCATCAGTGAAAACGGGGTTGATGAAAAACTGTTTTTT. Translation: CAISENGVDEKLFF.